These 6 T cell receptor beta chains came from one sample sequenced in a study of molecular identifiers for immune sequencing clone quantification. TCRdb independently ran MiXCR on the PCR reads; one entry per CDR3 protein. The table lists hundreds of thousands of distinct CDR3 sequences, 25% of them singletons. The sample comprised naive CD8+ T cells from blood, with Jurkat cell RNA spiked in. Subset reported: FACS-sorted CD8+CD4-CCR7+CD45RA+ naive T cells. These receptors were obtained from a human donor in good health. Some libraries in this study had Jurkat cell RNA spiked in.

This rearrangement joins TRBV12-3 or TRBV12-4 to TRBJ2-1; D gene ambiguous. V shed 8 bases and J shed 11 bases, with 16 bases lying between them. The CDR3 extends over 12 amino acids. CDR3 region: CASGLEALKQFF. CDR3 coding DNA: TGTGCCAGCGGCCTTGAAGCCCTAAAGCAGTTCTTC.

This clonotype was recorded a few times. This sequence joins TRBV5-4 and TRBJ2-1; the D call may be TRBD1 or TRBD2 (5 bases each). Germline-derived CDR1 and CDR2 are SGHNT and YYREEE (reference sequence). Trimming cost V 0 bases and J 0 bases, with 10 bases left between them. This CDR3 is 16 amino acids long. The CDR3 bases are TGTGCCAGCAGCTTGGGGGGACCCAGCTCCTACAATGAGCAGTTCTTC. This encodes CASSLGGPSSYNEQFF.

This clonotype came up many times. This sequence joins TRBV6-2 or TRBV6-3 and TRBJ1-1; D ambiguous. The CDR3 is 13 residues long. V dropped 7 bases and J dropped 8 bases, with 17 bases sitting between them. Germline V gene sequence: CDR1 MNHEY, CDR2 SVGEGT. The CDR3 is CASTAGSRTEAFF. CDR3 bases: TGTGCCAGCACCGCTGGGTCCCGAACCGAAGCTTTCTTT.

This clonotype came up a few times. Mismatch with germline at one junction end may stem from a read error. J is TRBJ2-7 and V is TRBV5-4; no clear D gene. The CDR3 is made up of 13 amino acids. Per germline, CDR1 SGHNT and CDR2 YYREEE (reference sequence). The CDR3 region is CASSDGPSYKQYF. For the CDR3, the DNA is TGTGCCAGCAGCGACGGGCCCTCCTACAAGCAGTACTTC. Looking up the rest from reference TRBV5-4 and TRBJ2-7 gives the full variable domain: ETGVTQSPTHLIKTRGQQVTLRCSSQSGHNTVSWYQQALGQGPQFIFQYYREEENGRGNFPPRFSGLQFPNYSSELNVNALELDDSALYLCASSDGPSYKQYFGPGTRLTVT.

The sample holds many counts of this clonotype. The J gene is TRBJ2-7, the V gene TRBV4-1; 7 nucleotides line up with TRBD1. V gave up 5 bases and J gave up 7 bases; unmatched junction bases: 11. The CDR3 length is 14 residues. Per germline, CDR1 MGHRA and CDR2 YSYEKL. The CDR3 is CASSSQTGSREQYF. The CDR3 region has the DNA TGCGCCAGCAGCTCTCAGACAGGGTCAAGGGAGCAGTACTTC.

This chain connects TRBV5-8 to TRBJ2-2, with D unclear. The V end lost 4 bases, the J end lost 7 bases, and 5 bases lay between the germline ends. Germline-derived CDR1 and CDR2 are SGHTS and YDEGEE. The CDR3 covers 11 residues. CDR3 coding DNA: TGTGCCAGCAGCATTATCGGGGAGCTGTTTTTT. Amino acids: CASSIIGELFF.